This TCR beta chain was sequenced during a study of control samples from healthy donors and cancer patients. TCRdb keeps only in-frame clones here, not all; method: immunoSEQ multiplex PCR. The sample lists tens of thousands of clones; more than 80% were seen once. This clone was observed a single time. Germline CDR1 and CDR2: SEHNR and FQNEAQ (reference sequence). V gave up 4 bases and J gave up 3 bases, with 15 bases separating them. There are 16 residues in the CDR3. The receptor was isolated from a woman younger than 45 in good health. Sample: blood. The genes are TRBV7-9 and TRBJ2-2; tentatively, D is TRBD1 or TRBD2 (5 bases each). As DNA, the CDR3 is TGTGCCAGCAGCTCCGGTGACGGGACGGACACCGGGGAGCTGTTTTTT. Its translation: CASSSGDGTDTGELFF.